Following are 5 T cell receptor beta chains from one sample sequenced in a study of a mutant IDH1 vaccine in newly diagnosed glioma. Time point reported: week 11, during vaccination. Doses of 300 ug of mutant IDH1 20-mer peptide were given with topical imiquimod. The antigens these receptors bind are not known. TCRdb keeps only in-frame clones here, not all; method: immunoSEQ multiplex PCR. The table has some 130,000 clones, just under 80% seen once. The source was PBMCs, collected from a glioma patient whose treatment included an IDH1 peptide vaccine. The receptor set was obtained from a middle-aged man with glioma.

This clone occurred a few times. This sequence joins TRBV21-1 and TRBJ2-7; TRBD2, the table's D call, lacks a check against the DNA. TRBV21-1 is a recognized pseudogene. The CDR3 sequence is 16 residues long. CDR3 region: CASSRGLAGGAREQYF. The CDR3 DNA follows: TGTGCCAGCAGCCGGGGACTAGCGGGAGGAGCACGCGAGCAGTACTTC.

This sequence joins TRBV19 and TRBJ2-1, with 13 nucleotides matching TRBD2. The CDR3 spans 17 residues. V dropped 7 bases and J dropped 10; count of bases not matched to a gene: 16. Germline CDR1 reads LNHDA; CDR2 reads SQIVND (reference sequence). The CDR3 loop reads CASTAPTSGRATWEQFF. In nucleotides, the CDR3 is TGTGCCAGTACCGCCCCCACTAGCGGGAGGGCTACTTGGGAGCAGTTCTTC.

The CDR3 reads CASSIGQGAAEAFF. CDR3 coding DNA: TGTGCCAGTAGTATAGGGCAGGGGGCAGCTGAAGCTTTCTTT. J is TRBJ1-1 and V is TRBV19; 8 bases are a match to TRBD1. Germline loops: CDR1 LNHDA, CDR2 SQIVND (reference sequence). The CDR3 is 14 residues long. After removal of 1 base from V and 6 bases from J, the junction contained 4 bases not matched to a gene.

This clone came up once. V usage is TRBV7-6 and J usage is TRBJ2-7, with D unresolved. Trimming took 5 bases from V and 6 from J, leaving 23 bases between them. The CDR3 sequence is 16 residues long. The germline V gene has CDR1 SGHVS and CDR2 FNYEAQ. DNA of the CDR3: TGTGCCAGCAGCACCCAACCGGACCCCCCACCCAGCGAGCAGTACTTC. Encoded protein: CASSTQPDPPPSEQYF.

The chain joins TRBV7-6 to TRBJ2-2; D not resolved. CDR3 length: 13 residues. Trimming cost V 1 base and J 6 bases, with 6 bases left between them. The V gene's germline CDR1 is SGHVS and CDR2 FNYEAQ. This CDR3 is CASSLGVAGELFF. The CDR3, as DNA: TGTGCCAGCAGCTTAGGGGTCGCCGGGGAGCTGTTTTTT.